Sequencing of this TCR beta chain was carried out in a study of Graves' ophthalmopathy and Graves' hyperthyroidism. RNA transcripts provided the template for amplifying TCR beta CDR3 regions. The library came from an HTBI-primed first-round RT-PCR and a second-round multiplex PCR. TCRdb re-derived calls from the multiplex PCR reads in MiXCR, one entry per CDR3 protein. The sample carries roughly 410,000 distinct CDR3 sequences, roughly 14% recorded once. The CDR3 sequence is 16 residues long. The junction had 4 bases not matched to a gene; V was cut back by 1 base and J by 0 bases. The germline gives CDR1 SQVTM, CDR2 ANQGSEA.

This chain joins TRBV29-1 and TRBJ2-2; 8 nucleotides line up with TRBD2. This clonotype originated in a woman aged 18-29 years with stable Graves' hyperthyroidism. Source material: peripheral blood. CDR3 DNA: TGCAGCGTTGAAGGTAGCGGGACTTCGAACACCGGGGAGCTGTTTTTT. Encoded protein: CSVEGSGTSNTGELFF.